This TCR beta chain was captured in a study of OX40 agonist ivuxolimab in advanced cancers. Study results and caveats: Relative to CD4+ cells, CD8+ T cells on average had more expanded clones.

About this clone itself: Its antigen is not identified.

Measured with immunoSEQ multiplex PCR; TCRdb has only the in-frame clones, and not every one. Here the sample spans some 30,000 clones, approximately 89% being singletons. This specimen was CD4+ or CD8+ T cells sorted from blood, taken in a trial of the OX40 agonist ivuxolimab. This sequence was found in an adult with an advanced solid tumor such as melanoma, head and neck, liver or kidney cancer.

The CDR3 DNA is TGCGCCAGCAGTGAGTCTGGACTAGCGGGTACAGATACGCAGTATTTT. As protein: CASSESGLAGTDTQYF. The rearrangement links TRBV10-1 to TRBJ2-3; TRBD2 agrees at 11 bases. Germline trimming cut 0 bases from V and 3 bases from J; bases unmatched to any gene: 2. The CDR3 length is 16 residues. Per the germline V gene, CDR1 is WNHNN and CDR2 is SYGVQD (reference sequence).